The 25 T cell receptor beta chains reported below all come from one sample, sequenced in a study of T cells after yellow fever vaccination. MiXCR, run by TCRdb on the 5' RACE reads, gives a single entry per CDR3 protein. Counted here are about 330,000 distinct CDR3 sequences, around 7% occurring once; the ten biggest clones make up over 15%. Sequenced here: PBMCs, sampled around 45 days after the first yellow fever vaccination. The receptors stem from a man between 18 and 29 years old who received the YFV17D yellow fever vaccine.

The sample holds a few counts of this clonotype. The V gene is TRBV4-3, the J gene TRBJ2-3, with a possible D match to TRBD2 (6 bases). CDR3 size: 15 residues. With 1 base removed from V and 2 bases from J, the gap between germline ends came to 10 bases. Germline CDR1 reads LGHNA; CDR2 reads YSLEER. The CDR3: CASSQVSGDTDTQYF. The CDR3 nucleotides read TGCGCCAGCAGCCAAGTTAGCGGTGACACAGATACGCAGTATTTT.

The chain links TRBV29-1 to TRBJ2-7; D may be TRBD1 (6 bases). Germline CDR1 is SQVTM and CDR2 is ANQGSEA. The length of the CDR3 is 12 residues. Trimming stripped 5 bases from V and 0 bases from J, with 8 bases between. The CDR3 is CSVSDSSYEQYF. In nucleotides, the CDR3 is TGCAGCGTTTCGGACAGCTCCTACGAGCAGTACTTC.

This clonotype was counted many times. This sequence joins TRBV5-1 and TRBJ2-1, with 8 positions matching TRBD1. Germline V gives CDR1 SGHRS, CDR2 YFSETQ. The junction had 17 bases not matched to a gene; V was cut back by 7 bases and J by 8 bases. CDR3 length: 16 amino acids. The CDR3 loop is CASSPTGQGATDEQFF. For the CDR3, the DNA is TGCGCCAGCTCTCCTACTGGGCAGGGGGCGACAGATGAGCAGTTCTTC.

The rearrangement joins TRBV5-5 to TRBJ1-1; D remains ambiguous. V was clipped by 2 bases and J by 6 bases, with 14 bases between them. From germline, CDR1 is SGHKS and CDR2 YYEKEE (reference sequence). There are 14 residues in the CDR3. CDR3 nucleotide sequence: TGTGCCAGCAGCTTTGGGGTGGTTACATCTGAAGCTTTCTTT. The encoded protein is CASSFGVVTSEAFF.

This clonotype has a handful of counts. The rearrangement links TRBV27 to TRBJ2-5; weak D call: TRBD1 (6 bases). Germline lookup yields CDR1 MNHEY and CDR2 SMNVEV (reference sequence). Trimming took 5 bases from V and 5 from J, leaving 12 bases between them. This CDR3 is built from 13 residues. Here the CDR3 DNA reads TGTGCCAGCAGTGCCAGGGGCCTGGAGACCCAGTACTTC. Its protein product is CASSARGLETQYF.

This clonotype showed up many times. In DNA, the CDR3 is TGCGCCAGCAGCCGAACCGGGACTAGCGGGGGTTACGAGCAGTACTTC. As protein: CASSRTGTSGGYEQYF. The chain joins TRBV4-3 to TRBJ2-7, with 14 bases identical to TRBD2. Per the germline V gene, CDR1 is LGHNA and CDR2 is YSLEER. The CDR3 has 16 amino acids. The J segment lost 4 bases and the V segment lost 4 bases, leaving 6 bases of the junction unmatched.

V gene TRBV4-1 combines with J gene TRBJ2-4; TRBD1 might be the D (6 bases). The germline V gene encodes CDR1 MGHRA and CDR2 YSYEKL. Trimming pared 4 bases from V and 0 bases from J, leaving 16 bases between. The CDR3 sequence is 17 residues long. The CDR3 loop reads CASSLRDNRLAKNIQYF. CDR3 coding DNA: TGCGCCAGCAGCCTCCGGGACAATCGTTTAGCCAAAAACATTCAGTACTTC.

The chain couples TRBV11-2 to TRBJ2-5; D gene uncertain. The CDR3 sequence is 15 residues long. With 2 bases removed from V and 5 bases from J, the gap between germline ends came to 15 bases. Germline CDR1 reads SGHAT; CDR2 reads FQNNGV. CDR3 sequence: CASSLTVSTGETQYF. In DNA, the CDR3 is TGTGCCAGCAGCTTAACGGTCTCCACGGGCGAGACCCAGTACTTC.

There are many counts of this clonotype. The chain uses TRBV6-1 and TRBJ1-6; possibly TRBD1 for D (5 bases). CDR3 size: 18 residues. Deletions cut 6 bases from V and 7 bases from J, with 25 bases between. The V gene's germline CDR1 is MNHNS and CDR2 SASEGT. CDR3 residues: CASRDGHSGVLRNSPLHF. Here the CDR3 DNA reads TGTGCCAGCAGGGATGGACATAGCGGGGTCCTGAGGAATTCACCCCTCCACTTT.

This clonotype came up many times. V gene TRBV18 combines with J gene TRBJ2-5, with D possibly matching TRBD1 (5 bases). Trimming left V 6 bases short and J 2 bases short, with 10 bases between. The CDR3 has 13 residues. Germline loops: CDR1 KGHSH, CDR2 LQKENI. The CDR3 bases are TGTGCCAGCTCCCCCAGACAGCAAGAGACCCAGTACTTC. It specifies CASSPRQQETQYF.

V usage is TRBV29-1 and J usage is TRBJ1-1; D might be TRBD1 (5 bases). V was pared by 6 bases and J by 0 bases, with 14 bases between. The CDR3 consists of 14 residues. Germline CDR1 SQVTM, CDR2 ANQGSEA. The CDR3 here is CSVSGGVMNTEAFF. In DNA, the CDR3 is TGCAGCGTGAGCGGGGGGGTCATGAACACTGAAGCTTTCTTT.

The table lists this clonotype with a few counts. The CDR3 loop is CASSLLGVSYEQYF. CDR3 DNA: TGTGCCAGCAGTTTATTAGGTGTCTCCTACGAGCAGTACTTC. This chain uses TRBV27 with TRBJ2-7; D unclear. The CDR3 has 14 amino acids. The V and J ends lost 1 base and 0 bases respectively, with 7 bases between them. CDR1 is MNHEY, CDR2 SMNVEV, per germline (reference sequence).

This clonotype was found many times. This chain links TRBV6-5 with TRBJ1-2, with D possibly matching TRBD1 (5 bases). Germline-derived CDR1 and CDR2 are MNHEY and SVGAGI. The CDR3 is made up of 14 amino acids. V was shortened by 6 bases and J by 8 bases, with 19 bases between the two germline ends. The CDR3 protein is CASSRNPVGGGYTF. DNA of the CDR3: TGTGCCAGCAGCCGCAATCCTGTGGGGGGGGGCTACACCTTC.

CDR3 amino acids: CASSSRDAQYF. DNA of the CDR3: TGTGCCAGCAGCTCAAGGGACGCGCAGTACTTC. This chain joins TRBV7-8 and TRBJ2-7; D possibly uses TRBD1 or TRBD2 (5 bases each). Germline V lookup: CDR1 SGHVS, CDR2 FQNEAQ. The CDR3 is 11 amino acids. Trimming stripped 4 bases from V and 9 bases from J, with 10 bases between. Together with reference TRBV7-8 and TRBJ2-7, the CDR3 gives the full variable domain: GAGVSQSPRYKVAKRGQDVALRCDPISGHVSLFWYQQALGQGPEFLTYFQNEAQLDKSGLPSDRFFAERPEGSVSTLKIQRTQQEDSAVYLCASSSRDAQYFGPGTRLTVT.

The chain employs TRBV6-5 and TRBJ1-2; 8 bases are shared with TRBD1. V was pared by 6 bases and J by 6 bases, with 12 bases of the junction left unmatched. Germline V CDR1 and CDR2: MNHEY, SVGAGI. The CDR3 extends over 15 amino acids. CDR3 in amino acids: CASRLTSGGRNGYTF. The CDR3 coding sequence is TGTGCCAGCAGATTAACTTCAGGGGGCCGGAATGGCTACACCTTC.

CDR3 in DNA: TGTGCCAGCAGCCCCCAGACAGGGGGCGGCTACGAGCAGTACTTC. This sequence encodes CASSPQTGGGYEQYF. The rearrangement uses TRBV7-9 and TRBJ2-7; 10 bases line up with TRBD1. The V gene's germline CDR1 is SEHNR and CDR2 FQNEAQ (reference sequence). This CDR3 has 15 residues. The ends lost 5 bases at V and 3 bases at J; junction bases unmatched: 7.

The V call is TRBV4-1, the J call TRBJ1-2; TRBD1 aligns across 7 bases. Germline V CDR1 and CDR2: MGHRA, YSYEKL. V was pared by 3 bases and J by 0 bases, with 7 bases of the junction left unmatched. The CDR3 extends over 16 amino acids. The CDR3 coding sequence is TGCGCCAGCAGCCATTGGGGACAGCCTCCTAACTATGGCTACACCTTC. As protein: CASSHWGQPPNYGYTF.

In this sample, this clonotype turned up a few times. The chain uses TRBV4-1 and TRBJ2-3; the D gene could be TRBD1 or TRBD2 (5 bases each). Germline V CDR1 and CDR2: MGHRA, YSYEKL. This CDR3 is built from 16 residues. V was pared by 4 bases and J by 4 bases, with 18 bases between. The CDR3: CASSPQLSLGADTQYF. The CDR3 DNA reads TGCGCCAGCAGCCCCCAACTTTCGTTGGGGGCAGATACGCAGTATTTT.

This clonotype has a count of ten or more. The chain is built from TRBV12-3 or TRBV12-4 and TRBJ1-1; D uncertain. Between the trimmed V and J ends, which lost 6 bases and 0 bases, there was a span of 11 bases. The CDR3 extends over 14 amino acids. CDR3 in amino acids: CASRAANMNTEAFF. CDR3 DNA sequence: TGTGCCAGCAGGGCAGCGAACATGAACACTGAAGCTTTCTTT.

Ten or more counts support this clonotype. V and J are TRBV19 and TRBJ2-1; 8 nucleotides align to TRBD2. The CDR3 sequence is 16 residues long. V shed 7 bases, J shed 6 bases, and the junction held 14 bases outside the gene matches. The germline gives CDR1 LNHDA, CDR2 SQIVND (reference sequence). CDR3 sequence (DNA): TGTGCCAGTACCCTCAGGCCGGGGGGGGGCCTCAATGAGCAGTTCTTC. As protein: CASTLRPGGGLNEQFF.

This clonotype was observed a few times. The chain employs TRBV7-2 and TRBJ2-4; D perhaps matches TRBD2 (5 bases). Looked up from germline, CDR1 is SGHTA and CDR2 is FQGNSA. The germline V and J ends were trimmed by 5 bases and 6 bases, with 11 bases remaining between them. The CDR3 spans 13 residues. The CDR3 loop is CASSPRVSNIQYF. In nucleotides, the CDR3 is TGTGCCAGCAGCCCGCGGGTTTCAAACATTCAGTACTTC.

The chain links TRBV12-3 or TRBV12-4 to TRBJ2-5; D gene uncertain. Trimming took off 1 base at V and 3 bases at J, with 9 bases between the two ends. This CDR3 comprises 14 residues. In DNA, the CDR3 is TGTGCCAGCAGTTTAGTAGCCAGCAAAGAGACCCAGTACTTC. Translated, it gives CASSLVASKETQYF.

This clonotype appeared many times. CDR3 in amino acids: CASSRITENTGELFF. CDR3 bases: TGTGCCAGCTCACGGATTACAGAGAACACCGGGGAGCTGTTTTTT. The rearrangement joins TRBV18 to TRBJ2-2; D unclear. Germline V CDR1 and CDR2: KGHSH, LQKENI. V lost 4 bases to trimming and J lost 1 base, with 10 bases between them. The CDR3 totals 15 residues.

Ten or more counts support this clonotype. The chain links TRBV4-1 to TRBJ2-3; 11 bases align to TRBD2. This CDR3 has 15 amino acids. Trimming at V came to 6 bases and at J to 6 bases, leaving 8 bases not matched to a gene. In germline, CDR1 is MGHRA, CDR2 YSYEKL. In DNA, the CDR3 is TGCGCCAGCAGACCACTAGCGGGGGTACGGGATACGCAGTATTTT. As protein: CASRPLAGVRDTQYF.

This clonotype was observed a few times. The CDR3 DNA reads TGTGCCACCAGCGGACTCAGACAGAGACCGAATTCACCCCTCCACTTT. Residues: CATSGLRQRPNSPLHF. This chain joins TRBV15 and TRBJ1-6, with D possibly being TRBD1 (5 bases). The ends were cut back, 5 bases at V and 7 bases at J, with 18 bases in the middle. Germline-derived CDR1 and CDR2 are LNHNV and YYDKDF (reference sequence). The CDR3 runs to 16 residues. The whole variable domain, remainder taken from reference TRBV15 and TRBJ1-6, is DAMVIQNPRYQVTQFGKPVTLSCSQTLNHNVMYWYQQKSSQAPKLLFHYYDKDFNNEADTPDNFQSRRPNTSFCFLDIRSPGLGDTAMYLCATSGLRQRPNSPLHFGNGTRLTVT.